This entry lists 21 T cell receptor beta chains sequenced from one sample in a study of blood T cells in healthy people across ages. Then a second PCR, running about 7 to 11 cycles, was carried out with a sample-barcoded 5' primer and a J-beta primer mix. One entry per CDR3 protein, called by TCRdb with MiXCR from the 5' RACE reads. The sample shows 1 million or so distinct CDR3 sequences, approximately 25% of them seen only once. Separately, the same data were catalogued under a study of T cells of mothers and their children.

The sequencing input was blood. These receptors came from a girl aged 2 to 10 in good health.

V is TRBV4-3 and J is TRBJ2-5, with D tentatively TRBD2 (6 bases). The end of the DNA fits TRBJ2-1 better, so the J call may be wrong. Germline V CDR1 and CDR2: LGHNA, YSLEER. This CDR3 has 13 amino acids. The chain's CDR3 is CASSQDAGTEQFF. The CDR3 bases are TGCGCCAGCAGCCAAGATGCGGGAACTGAGCAGTTCTTC.

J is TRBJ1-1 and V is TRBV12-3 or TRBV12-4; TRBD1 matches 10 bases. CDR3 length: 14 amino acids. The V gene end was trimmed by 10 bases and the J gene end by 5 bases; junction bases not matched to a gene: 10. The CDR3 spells CATQTGTGVTEAFF. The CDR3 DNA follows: TGTGCCACCCAGACCGGGACAGGGGTTACTGAAGCTTTCTTT.

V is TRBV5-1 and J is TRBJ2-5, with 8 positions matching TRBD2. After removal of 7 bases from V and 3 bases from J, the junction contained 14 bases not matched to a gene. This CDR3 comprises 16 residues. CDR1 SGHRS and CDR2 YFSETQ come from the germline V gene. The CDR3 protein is CASSKGGSGMKETQYF. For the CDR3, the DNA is TGCGCCAGCTCCAAAGGGGGTAGCGGGATGAAAGAGACCCAGTACTTC.

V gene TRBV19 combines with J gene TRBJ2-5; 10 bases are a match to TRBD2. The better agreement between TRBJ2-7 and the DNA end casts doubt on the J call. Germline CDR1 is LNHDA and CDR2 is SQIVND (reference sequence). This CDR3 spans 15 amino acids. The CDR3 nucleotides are TGTGCCAGTAGTCTTATAGCGGGAGGAAGCAACGAGCAGTACTTC. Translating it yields CASSLIAGGSNEQYF.

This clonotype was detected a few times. This CDR3 reads CASSLLTSGVTDTQYF. CDR3 bases: TGTGCCAGCAGTCTCCTGACTAGCGGGGTCACAGATACGCAGTATTTT. The chain employs TRBV12-3 or TRBV12-4 and TRBJ2-3; 11 bases agree with TRBD2. The CDR3 totals 16 residues. V dropped 5 bases and J dropped 2; count of bases not matched to a gene: 6.

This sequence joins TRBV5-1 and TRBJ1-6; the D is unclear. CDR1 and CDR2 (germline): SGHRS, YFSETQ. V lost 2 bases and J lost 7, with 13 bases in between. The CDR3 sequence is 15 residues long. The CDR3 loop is CASSFAESSNSPLHF. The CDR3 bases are TGCGCCAGCAGCTTTGCGGAGTCCTCCAATTCACCCCTCCACTTT.

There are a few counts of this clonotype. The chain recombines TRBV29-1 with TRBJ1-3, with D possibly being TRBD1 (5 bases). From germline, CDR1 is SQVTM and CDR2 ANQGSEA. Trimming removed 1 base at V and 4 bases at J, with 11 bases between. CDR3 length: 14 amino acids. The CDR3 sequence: CSVEVGWGGNTIYF. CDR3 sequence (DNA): TGCAGCGTTGAAGTAGGATGGGGGGGAAACACCATATATTTT.

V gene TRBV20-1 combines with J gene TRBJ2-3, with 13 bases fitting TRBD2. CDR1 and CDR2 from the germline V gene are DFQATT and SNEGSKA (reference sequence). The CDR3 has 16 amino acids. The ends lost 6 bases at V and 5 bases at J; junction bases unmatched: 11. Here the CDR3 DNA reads TGCAGTGCCGTACAACTAGCGGGAGGGCGTGGAGATACGCAGTATTTT. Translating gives CSAVQLAGGRGDTQYF.

The CDR3 is CSASGSVNTGELFF. CDR3 in DNA: TGCAGTGCTAGCGGGAGCGTGAACACCGGGGAGCTGTTTTTT. This chain links TRBV20-1 with TRBJ2-2; maybe TRBD2 (6 bases). Trimming took 3 bases from V and 1 from J, leaving 9 bases between them. In germline, CDR1 is DFQATT, CDR2 SNEGSKA (reference sequence). The CDR3 consists of 14 residues.

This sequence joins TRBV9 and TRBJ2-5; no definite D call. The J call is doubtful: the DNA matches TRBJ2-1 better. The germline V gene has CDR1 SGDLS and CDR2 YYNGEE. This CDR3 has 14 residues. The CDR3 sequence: CASSVADDPNEQFF. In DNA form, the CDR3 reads TGTGCCAGCAGCGTAGCTGATGATCCCAATGAGCAGTTCTTC.

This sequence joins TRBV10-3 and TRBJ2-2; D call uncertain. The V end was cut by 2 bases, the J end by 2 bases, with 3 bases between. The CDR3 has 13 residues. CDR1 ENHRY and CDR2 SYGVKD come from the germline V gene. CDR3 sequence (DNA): TGTGCCATCAGTGAGCCAAACACCGGGGAGCTGTTTTTT. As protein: CAISEPNTGELFF.

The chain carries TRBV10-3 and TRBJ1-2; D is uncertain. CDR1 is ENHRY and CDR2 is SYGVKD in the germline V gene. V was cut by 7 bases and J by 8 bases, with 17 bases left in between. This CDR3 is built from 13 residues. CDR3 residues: CAIKATPLRGYTF. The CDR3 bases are TGTGCCATCAAAGCCACCCCCCTTAGGGGCTACACCTTC.

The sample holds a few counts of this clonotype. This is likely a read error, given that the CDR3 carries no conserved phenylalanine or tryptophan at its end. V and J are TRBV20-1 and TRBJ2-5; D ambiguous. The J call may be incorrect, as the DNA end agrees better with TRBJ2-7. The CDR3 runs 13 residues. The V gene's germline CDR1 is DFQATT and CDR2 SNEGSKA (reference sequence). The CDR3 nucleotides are TGCAGTGCTGCCTCGGACGCAGACTACGAGCAGTACCTC. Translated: CSAASDADYEQYL.

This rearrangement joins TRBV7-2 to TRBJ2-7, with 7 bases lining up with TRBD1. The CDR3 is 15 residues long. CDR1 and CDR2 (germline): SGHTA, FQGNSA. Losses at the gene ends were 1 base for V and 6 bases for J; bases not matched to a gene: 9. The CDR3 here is CASSLVGQVAFEQYF. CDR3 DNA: TGTGCCAGCAGCTTAGTTGGACAGGTCGCCTTCGAGCAGTACTTC.

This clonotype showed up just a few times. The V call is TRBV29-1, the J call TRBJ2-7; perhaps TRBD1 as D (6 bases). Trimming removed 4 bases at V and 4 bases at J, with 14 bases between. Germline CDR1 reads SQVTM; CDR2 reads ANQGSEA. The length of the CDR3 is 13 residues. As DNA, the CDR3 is TGCAGCGTTGGGGCGGACAGTTCTTACGAGCAGTACTTC. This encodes CSVGADSSYEQYF.

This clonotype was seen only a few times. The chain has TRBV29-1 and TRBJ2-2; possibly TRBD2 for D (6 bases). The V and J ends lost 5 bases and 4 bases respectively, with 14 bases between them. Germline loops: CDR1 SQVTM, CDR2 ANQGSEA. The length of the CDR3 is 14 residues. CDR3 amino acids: CSVWVTGVTGELFF. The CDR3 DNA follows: TGCAGCGTTTGGGTGACGGGAGTCACCGGGGAGCTGTTTTTT.

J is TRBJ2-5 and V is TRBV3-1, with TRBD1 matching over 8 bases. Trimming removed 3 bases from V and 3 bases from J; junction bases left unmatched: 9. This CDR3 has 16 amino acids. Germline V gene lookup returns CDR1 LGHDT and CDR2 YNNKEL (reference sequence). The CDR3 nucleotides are TGTGCCAGCAGCCACCCACAGGGGGGAACAGAAGAGACCCAGTACTTC. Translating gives CASSHPQGGTEETQYF.

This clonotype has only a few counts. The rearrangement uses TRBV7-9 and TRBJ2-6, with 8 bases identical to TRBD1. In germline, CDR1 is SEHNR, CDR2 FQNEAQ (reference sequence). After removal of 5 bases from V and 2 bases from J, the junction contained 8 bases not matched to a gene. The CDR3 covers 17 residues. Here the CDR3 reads CASSPRDRLTGANVLTF. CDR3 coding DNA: TGTGCCAGCAGCCCCAGGGACAGGCTAACTGGGGCCAACGTCCTGACTTTC.

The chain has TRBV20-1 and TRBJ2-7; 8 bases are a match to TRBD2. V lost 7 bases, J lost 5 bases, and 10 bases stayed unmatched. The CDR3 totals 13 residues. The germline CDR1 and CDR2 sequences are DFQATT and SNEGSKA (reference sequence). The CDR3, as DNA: TGCAGTGTCACTTCGGGGGGGGCCGACGAGCAGTACTTC. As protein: CSVTSGGADEQYF.

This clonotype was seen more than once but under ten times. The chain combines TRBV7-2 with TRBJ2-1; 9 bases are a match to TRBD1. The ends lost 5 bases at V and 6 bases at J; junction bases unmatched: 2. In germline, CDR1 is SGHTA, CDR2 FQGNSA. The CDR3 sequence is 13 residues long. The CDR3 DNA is TGTGCCAGCAGCATGGACAGGGGCAATGAGCAGTTCTTC. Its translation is CASSMDRGNEQFF.

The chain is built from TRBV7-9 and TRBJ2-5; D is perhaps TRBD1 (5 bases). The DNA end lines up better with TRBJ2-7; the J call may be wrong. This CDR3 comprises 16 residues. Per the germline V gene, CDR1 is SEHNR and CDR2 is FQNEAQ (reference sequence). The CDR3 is CASSHTPLTVTYEQYF. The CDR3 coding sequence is TGTGCCAGCAGTCATACACCATTGACAGTTACCTACGAGCAGTACTTC.